A selection of T cell receptor beta chains follows, all from one sample in a study of identical twins. TCRdb analysed the 5' RACE reads with MiXCR anew, one entry per CDR3 protein. The table has about 890,000 distinct CDR3 sequences, approximately 13% seen once. This same sample was also taken into another study, of yellow fever vaccine responses in identical twins.

Sample: PBMCs. The receptors shown here come from a woman between 18 and 29 years old in good health. CDR3s include the opening cysteine and the closing phenylalanine or tryptophan. The D gene is left open where the match is weak. Clone size, where shown, is once, few, many, or a class for clones that have expanded.

>15|TRBJ2-1|NA|TRBV5-1|NA
CASQGGPSSYNEQFF
TGCGCCAGCCAGGGGGGGCCGAGCTCCTACAATGAGCAGTTCTTC
>15|TRBJ1-5|TRBD1|TRBV19|NA
CASSQTTRGQQPQHF
TGTGCCAGTAGCCAAACGACGAGGGGGCAACAGCCCCAGCATTTT
>11|TRBJ2-7|NA|TRBV20-1|few
CSASPGIAQYF
TGCAGTGCTAGCCCCGGGATTGCGCAGTACTTC
>16|TRBJ2-3|NA|TRBV6-6|many
CASTHGVETSTDTQYF
TGTGCCAGCACCCACGGGGTGGAAACTAGCACAGATACGCAGTATTTT
>16|TRBJ2-5|TRBD2|TRBV25-1|few
CASGGTSGDAWKTQYF
TGTGCCAGCGGGGGGACTAGCGGGGACGCGTGGAAGACCCAGTACTTC
>15|TRBJ2-1|TRBD2|TRBV10-3|NA
CAIREDSSGGDEQFF
TGTGCCATCAGGGAGGACTCTAGCGGGGGCGATGAGCAGTTCTTC
>15|TRBJ1-4|NA|TRBV28|many
CASRGEDSGNEKLFF
TGTGCCAGCAGAGGAGAGGACTCAGGAAATGAAAAACTGTTTTTT
>14|TRBJ2-2|NA|TRBV20-1|few
CSASGNSPTGELFF
TGCAGTGCTAGTGGCAACAGCCCCACCGGGGAGCTGTTTTTT
>15|TRBJ2-1|NA|TRBV2|few
CASLGGAGYYNEQFF
TGTGCCAGCCTCGGCGGAGCGGGCTACTACAATGAGCAGTTCTTC
>14|TRBJ1-2|TRBD1|TRBV5-5|NA
CASSFTTDRGGYTF
TGTGCCAGCAGCTTCACGACAGACAGGGGTGGCTACACCTTC
>12|TRBJ2-7|TRBD2|TRBV12-3/TRBV12-4|NA
CASSTGGFEQYF
TGTGCCAGTAGTACCGGGGGGTTCGAGCAGTACTTC
>19|TRBJ2-1|TRBD1|TRBV20-1|few
CSADISLPFRTGYYNEQFF
TGCAGTGCCGATATCTCCCTTCCTTTTAGGACAGGGTACTACAATGAGCAGTTCTTC
>12|TRBJ2-3|TRBD1|TRBV6-1|NA
CASSARGRGQYF
TGTGCCAGCAGTGCCAGGGGGCGCGGGCAGTATTTT
>15|TRBJ2-1|TRBD2|TRBV10-3|many
CAISERDSGMNEQFF
TGTGCCATCAGTGAGAGGGATAGCGGGATGAATGAGCAGTTCTTC
>15|TRBJ2-4|NA|TRBV6-1|few
CASGAGALAKNIQYF
TGTGCCAGCGGCGCAGGGGCCTTAGCCAAAAACATTCAGTACTTC
>10|TRBJ1-2|NA|TRBV29-1|few
CSVGGGGYTF
TGCAGCGTGGGCGGAGGCGGCTACACCTTC
>13|TRBJ2-7|NA|TRBV12-3/TRBV12-4|NA
CASSLRAAYEQYF
TGTGCCAGCAGTTTACGCGCGGCCTACGAGCAGTACTTC
>17|TRBJ2-1|NA|TRBV3-1|NA
CASSQDFGAGVYNEQFF
TGTGCCAGCAGCCAAGATTTCGGAGCAGGCGTCTACAATGAGCAGTTCTTC
>15|TRBJ2-1|TRBD1|TRBV6-1|NA
CASSDLRDRNNEQFF
TGTGCCAGCAGTGACCTTCGGGACAGGAACAATGAGCAGTTCTTC
>16|TRBJ2-1|TRBD2|TRBV6-5|NA
CASSSIAGGPYNEQFF
TGTGCCAGCAGTTCGATAGCGGGGGGGCCTTACAATGAGCAGTTCTTC
>14|TRBJ2-5|NA|TRBV7-9|few
CASRPEGGKETQYF
TGTGCCAGCAGACCGGAGGGCGGAAAAGAGACCCAGTACTTC
>13|TRBJ2-1|NA|TRBV29-1|NA
CSVEERIYNEQFF
TGCAGCGTTGAGGAGCGCATCTACAATGAGCAGTTCTTC
>15|TRBJ2-3|TRBD1|TRBV7-9|many
CASSLGQGATDTQYF
TGCGCCAGCAGCTTGGGACAGGGGGCAACAGATACGCAGTATTTT
>16|TRBJ1-3|NA|TRBV10-3|NA
CAISEKRSGTGNTIYF
TGTGCCATCAGTGAGAAAAGATCCGGGACTGGAAACACCATATATTTT
>13|TRBJ2-3|NA|TRBV11-2|once
CASSLTDRPLQYF
TGTGCCAGCAGCTTAACCGACAGGCCCTTGCAGTATTTT
>15|TRBJ2-7|NA|TRBV5-6|NA
CASSSPHPPAYEQYF
TGTGCCAGCAGCTCGCCCCACCCCCCCGCCTACGAGCAGTACTTC